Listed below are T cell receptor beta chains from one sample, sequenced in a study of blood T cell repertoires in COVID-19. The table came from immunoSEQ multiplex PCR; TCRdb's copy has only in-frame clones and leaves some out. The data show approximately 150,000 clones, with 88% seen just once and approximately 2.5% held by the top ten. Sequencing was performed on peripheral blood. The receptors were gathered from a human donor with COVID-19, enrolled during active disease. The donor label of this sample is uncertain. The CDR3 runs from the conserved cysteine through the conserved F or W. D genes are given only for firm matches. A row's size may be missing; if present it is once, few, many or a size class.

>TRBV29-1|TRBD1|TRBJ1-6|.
TGCAGCGTTAAGACAGGGGCGCTCCCCAATTCACCCCTCCACTTT
CSVKTGALPNSPLHF
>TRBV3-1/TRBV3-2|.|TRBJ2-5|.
TGTGCCAGCAGCCTTAGCGGCGAGGGGGAGACCCAGTACTTC
CASSLSGEGETQYF
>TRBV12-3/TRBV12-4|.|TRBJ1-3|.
TGTGCCAGCAGTTTCGTCTCTGGAAACACCATATATTTT
CASSFVSGNTIYF
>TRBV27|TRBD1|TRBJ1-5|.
TGTGCCAGCAGTTTACGTGGGACAGGGGGAGGCAATCAGCCCCAGCATTTT
CASSLRGTGGGNQPQHF
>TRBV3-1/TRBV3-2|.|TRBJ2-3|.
TGTGCCAGCAGCCAAGATTCTGAGGCGACAGATACGCAGTATTTT
CASSQDSEATDTQYF
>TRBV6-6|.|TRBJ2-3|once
TGTGCCAGCAGCTCGAATCGCCTTACTAGCACAGATACGCAGTATTTT
CASSSNRLTSTDTQYF
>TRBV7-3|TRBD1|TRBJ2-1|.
TGTGCCAGCAGTAAAACGGGACAGGGGAGCTACAATGAGCAGTTCTTC
CASSKTGQGSYNEQFF
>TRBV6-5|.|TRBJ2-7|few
TGTGCCAGCAACCTTCAGGGCTACGAGCAGTACTTC
CASNLQGYEQYF
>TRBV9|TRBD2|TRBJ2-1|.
TGTGCCAGCAGCGTAGTCCCCCTAGCGGGGGGGGCTAATGAGCAGTTCTTC
CASSVVPLAGGANEQFF
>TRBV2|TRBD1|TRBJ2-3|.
TGTGCCACCCAACCGGGACAGGGCACAGATACGCAGTATTTT
CATQPGQGTDTQYF
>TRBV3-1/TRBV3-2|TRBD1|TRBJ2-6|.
TGTGCCAGCAGCACAGGGGCTGGGGCCAACGTCCTGACTTTC
CASSTGAGANVLTF
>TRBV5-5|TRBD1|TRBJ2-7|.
TGTGCCAGCAGCCCGACAGGGGGCAAATACGAGCAGTACTTC
CASSPTGGKYEQYF
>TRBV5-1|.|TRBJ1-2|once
TGCGCCAGCAGCTTTAACCCAGTGGACTATGGCTACACCTTC
CASSFNPVDYGYTF
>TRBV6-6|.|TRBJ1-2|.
TGTGCCAGCAGTCAAGGACAGCGAAACTACGGCTATGGCTACACCTTC
CASSQGQRNYGYGYTF
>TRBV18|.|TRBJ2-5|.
TGTGCCAGCTCACCACCGGGGCAGCCTGGGGAGACCCAGTACTTC
CASSPPGQPGETQYF
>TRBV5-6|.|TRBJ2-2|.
TGTGCCAGCAGCTTGATCCGAGGTTCCGGGGAGCTGTTTTTT
CASSLIRGSGELFF
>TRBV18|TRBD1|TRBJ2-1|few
TGTGCCAGCTCACCACCCGAACAGGGGGCTGTTGAGCAGTTCTTC
CASSPPEQGAVEQFF
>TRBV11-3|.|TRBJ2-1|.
TGTGCCAGCAGCCATCGGGGGGCGGGAGAGCAGTTCTTC
CASSHRGAGEQFF
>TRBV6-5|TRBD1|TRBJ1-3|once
TGTGCCAGCAGTTACTCGGGGACAGCTGGAAACACCATATATTTT
CASSYSGTAGNTIYF
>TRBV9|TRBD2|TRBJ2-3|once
TGTGCCAGCAGCGTAAGCGGGGGGGCAATAGATACGCAGTATTTT
CASSVSGGAIDTQYF
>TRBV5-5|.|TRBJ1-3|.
TGTGCCAGCAGCTTGGTCACGGGGTCCACTGGAAACACCATATATTTT
CASSLVTGSTGNTIYF
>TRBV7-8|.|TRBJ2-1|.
TGTGCCAGCAGCCCAGGCGACGTCCGAGAGCAGTTCTTC
CASSPGDVREQFF
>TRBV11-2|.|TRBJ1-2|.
TGTGCCAGCAGCTTAGAAGTGGGGACACCCATAGGCTACACCTTC
CASSLEVGTPIGYTF
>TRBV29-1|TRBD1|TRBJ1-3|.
TGCAGCGTTTGGGACAGGTACTACTCTGGAAACACCATATATTTT
CSVWDRYYSGNTIYF
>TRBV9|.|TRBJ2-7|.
TGTGCCAGCAGCGTAGAAGGAGGCTTTTTGTACGAGCAGTACTTC
CASSVEGGFLYEQYF
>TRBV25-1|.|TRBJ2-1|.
TGTGCCACCTGTGATTCGAGCTCCTACAATGAGCAGTTCTTC
CATCDSSSYNEQFF
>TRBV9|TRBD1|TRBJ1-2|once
TGTGCCAGCAGCGTCACAGGGGGCCGGGGCTACACCTTC
CASSVTGGRGYTF
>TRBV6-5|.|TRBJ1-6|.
TGTGCCAGCAGTTCTGGGGGCTCGGGTAATTCACCCCTCCACTTT
CASSSGGSGNSPLHF
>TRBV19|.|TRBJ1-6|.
TGTGCCAGTGGGGGGGTCAATAATTCACCCCTCCACTTT
CASGGVNNSPLHF
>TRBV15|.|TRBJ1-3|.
TGTGCCACCAGCAGACGCGGAGATGGAAACACCATATATTTT
CATSRRGDGNTIYF
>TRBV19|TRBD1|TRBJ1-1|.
TGTGCCAGTATACGGACAGGGAAGAACACTGAAGCTTTCTTT
CASIRTGKNTEAFF
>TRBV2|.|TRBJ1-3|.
TGTGCCAGCAGTGCAGAGGGCTCTGGAAACACCATATATTTT
CASSAEGSGNTIYF
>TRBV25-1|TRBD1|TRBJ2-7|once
TGTGCCAGCAGTGACCCTCGACAGGGCGGCGCTCACCCCTACGAGCAGTACTTC
CASSDPRQGGAHPYEQYF
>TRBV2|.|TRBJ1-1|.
TGTGCCAGCAGTGAAGCGCGGGGGACGAACACTGAAGCTTTCTTT
CASSEARGTNTEAFF
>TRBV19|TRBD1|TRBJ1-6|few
TGTGCCAGTAGTAGAGAACGGACAGGGATACTTTCACCCCTCCACTTT
CASSRERTGILSPLHF
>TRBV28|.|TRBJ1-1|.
TGTGCCAGCAGTACACAGGTGAACACTGAAGCTTTCTTT
CASSTQVNTEAFF
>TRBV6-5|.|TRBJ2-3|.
TGTGCCAGCAGTCCCCCATCGTCGGGTTTGGATACGCAGTATTTT
CASSPPSSGLDTQYF
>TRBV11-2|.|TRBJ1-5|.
TGTGCCAGCAGCTTAGGCGAAGATCAGCCCCAGCATTTT
CASSLGEDQPQHF
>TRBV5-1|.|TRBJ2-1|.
TGCGCCAGCAGCTTGGAGGGAGACAAGTTCTTC
CASSLEGDKFF
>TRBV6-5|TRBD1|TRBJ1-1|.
TGTGCCACCTCGACAGGGGGCGCGGGGAACACTGAAGCTTTCTTT
CATSTGGAGNTEAFF
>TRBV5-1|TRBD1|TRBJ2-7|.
TGCGCCAGCAGTCGGGACAGGAGCTCCTACGAGCAGTACTTC
CASSRDRSSYEQYF
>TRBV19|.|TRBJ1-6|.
TGTGCCAGTAGTTCGGGGGATAATTCACCCCTCCACTTT
CASSSGDNSPLHF
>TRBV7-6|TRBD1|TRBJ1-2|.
TGTGCCACTGGACCCGGGACAGCTGGCTACACCTTC
CATGPGTAGYTF
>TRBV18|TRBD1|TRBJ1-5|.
TGTGCCAGCTCACTGCGCCCCGGACAGGGGAGGGCTCAGCCCCAGCATTTT
CASSLRPGQGRAQPQHF
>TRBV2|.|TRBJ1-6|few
TGTGCCAGCAGGAGGACCGGGGGGACTTCACCCCTCCACTTT
CASRRTGGTSPLHF
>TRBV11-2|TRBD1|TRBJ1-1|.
TGTGCCAGCAGCTTGCAGGGGGAAACTGAAGCTTTCTTT
CASSLQGETEAFF
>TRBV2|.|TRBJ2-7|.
TGTGCCAGCAGTGAAAGCCCGGGGAGCTCCTACGAGCAGTACTTC
CASSESPGSSYEQYF
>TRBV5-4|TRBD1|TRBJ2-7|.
TGTGCCAGCAGCCCAGGACAGGGGGCCTACGAGCAGTACTTC
CASSPGQGAYEQYF
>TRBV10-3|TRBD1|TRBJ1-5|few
TGTGCCATCAGGGGGACAGGGATGAATCAGCCCCAGCATTTT
CAIRGTGMNQPQHF
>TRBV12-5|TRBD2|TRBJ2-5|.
TGTGCTAGTGGTTTGGGCGGGGGTCGCCAAGAGACCCAGTACTTC
CASGLGGGRQETQYF
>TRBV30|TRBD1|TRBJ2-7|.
TGTGCCGGCCGACAGGGGTTGTTATCCGAGCAGTACTTC
CAGRQGLLSEQYF
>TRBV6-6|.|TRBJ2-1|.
TGTGCCAGCAGTTACGCTCCTGTTTCCGTAAGGGACAAGAAGTTCTTC
CASSYAPVSVRDKKFF
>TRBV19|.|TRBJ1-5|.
TGTGCCAGCACTCAATCGAGGGGGTCGATCAATCAGCCCCAGCATTTT
CASTQSRGSINQPQHF
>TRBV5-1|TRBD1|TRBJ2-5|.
TGCGCCAGCAGCTTAATGGGGACAGAAGAGACCCAGTACTTC
CASSLMGTEETQYF
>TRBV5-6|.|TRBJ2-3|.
TGTGCCAGCAGCATGGACTTTCTTCTCTATTTT
CASSMDFLLYF
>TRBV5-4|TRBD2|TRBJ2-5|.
TGTGCCAGCAAAGGGCTAGCGGGGGTCCAAGAGACCCAGTACTTC
CASKGLAGVQETQYF
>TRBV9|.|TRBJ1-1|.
TGTGCCAGCAGCGTAGAGGCGGGGCCCATGAACACTGAAGCTTTCTTT
CASSVEAGPMNTEAFF
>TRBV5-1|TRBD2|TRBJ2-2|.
TGCGCCAGCAGCACAGGGACTAGCGGGCTCGGTACCGGGGAGCTGTTTTTT
CASSTGTSGLGTGELFF
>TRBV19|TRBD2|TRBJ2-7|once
TGTGCCAGTAGTTCCGGGAGCGGGAGCTCCTACGAGCAGTACTTC
CASSSGSGSSYEQYF
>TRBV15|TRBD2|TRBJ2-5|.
TGTGCCACCAGCAGGGCCCCCGGGGAGGGAGAGACCCAGTACTTC
CATSRAPGEGETQYF